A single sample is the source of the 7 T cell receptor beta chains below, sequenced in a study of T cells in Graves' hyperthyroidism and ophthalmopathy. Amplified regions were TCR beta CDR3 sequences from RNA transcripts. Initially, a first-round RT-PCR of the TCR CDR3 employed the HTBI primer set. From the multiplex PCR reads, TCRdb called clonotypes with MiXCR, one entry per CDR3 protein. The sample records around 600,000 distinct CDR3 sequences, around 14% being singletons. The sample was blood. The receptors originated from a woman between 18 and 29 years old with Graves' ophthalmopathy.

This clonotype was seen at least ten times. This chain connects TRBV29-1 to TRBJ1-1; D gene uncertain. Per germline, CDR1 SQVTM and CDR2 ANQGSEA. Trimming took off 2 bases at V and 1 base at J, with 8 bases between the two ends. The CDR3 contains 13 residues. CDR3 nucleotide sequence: TGCAGCGTTGAAACACGGGCGAACACTGAAGCTTTCTTT. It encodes CSVETRANTEAFF. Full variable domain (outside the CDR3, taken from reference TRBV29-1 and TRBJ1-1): SAVISQKPSRDICQRGTSLTIQCQVDSQVTMMFWYRQQPGQSLTLIATANQGSEATYESGFVIDKFPISRPNLTFSTLTVSNMSPEDSSIYLCSVETRANTEAFFGQGTRLTVV.

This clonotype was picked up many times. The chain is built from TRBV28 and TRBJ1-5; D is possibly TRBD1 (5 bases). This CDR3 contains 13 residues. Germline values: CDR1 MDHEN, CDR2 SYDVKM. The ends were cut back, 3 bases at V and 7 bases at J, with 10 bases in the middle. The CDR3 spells CASSFSGAQPQHF. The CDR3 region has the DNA TGTGCCAGCAGTTTTTCCGGGGCCCAGCCCCAGCATTTT.

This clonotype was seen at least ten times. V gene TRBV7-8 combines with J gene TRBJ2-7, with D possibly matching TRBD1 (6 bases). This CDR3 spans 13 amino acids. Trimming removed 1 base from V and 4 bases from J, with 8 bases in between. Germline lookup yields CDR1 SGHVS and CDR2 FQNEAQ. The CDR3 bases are TGTGCCAGCAGCTTAGGACAGGAATACGAGCAGTACTTC. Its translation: CASSLGQEYEQYF.

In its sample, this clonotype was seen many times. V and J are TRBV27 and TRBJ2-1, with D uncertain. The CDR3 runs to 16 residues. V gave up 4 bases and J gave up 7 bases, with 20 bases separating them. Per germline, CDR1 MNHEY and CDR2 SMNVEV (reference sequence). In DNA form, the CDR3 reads TGTGCCAGCAGTTCCCTCTCCGGGTCCTACGGTAATGAGCAGTTCTTC. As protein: CASSSLSGSYGNEQFF.

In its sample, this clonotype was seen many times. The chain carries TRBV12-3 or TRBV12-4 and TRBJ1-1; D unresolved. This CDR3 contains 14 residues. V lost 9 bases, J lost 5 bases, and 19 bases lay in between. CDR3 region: CASISLDVRTEAFF. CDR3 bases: TGTGCCAGTATAAGTCTGGACGTACGAACTGAAGCTTTCTTT.

The CDR3 here is CSAMPPPGQGSRYGYTF. The CDR3 DNA reads TGCAGTGCCATGCCCCCTCCGGGACAGGGGAGTCGGTATGGCTACACCTTC. The J gene is TRBJ1-2, the V gene TRBV20-1, with TRBD1 matching over 10 bases. Germline V CDR1 and CDR2: DFQATT, SNEGSKA (reference sequence). This CDR3 is 17 amino acids long. Losses at the gene ends were 6 bases for V and 5 bases for J; bases not matched to a gene: 18.

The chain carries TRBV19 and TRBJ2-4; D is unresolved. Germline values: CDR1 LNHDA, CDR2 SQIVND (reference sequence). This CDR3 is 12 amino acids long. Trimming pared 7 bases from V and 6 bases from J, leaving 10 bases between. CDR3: CASINSLNIQYF. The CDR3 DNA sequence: TGTGCCAGTATCAATTCCTTAAACATTCAGTACTTC.